The 5 T cell receptor beta chains given below trace back to one sample, sequenced in a study of T cells in Graves' hyperthyroidism and ophthalmopathy. The CDR3 regions of TCR beta were amplified from RNA transcripts. HTBI primers were employed in a first-round RT-PCR of the TCR CDR3. A single record per CDR3 protein comes from TCRdb applying MiXCR to the multiplex PCR reads. The data contain 500,000 to 800,000 distinct CDR3 sequences, about 45% of them singletons. Sequenced material: peripheral blood or thyroid tissue (not recorded which). Receptors were obtained from an adult man with Graves' disease, either hyperthyroidism or ophthalmopathy (not recorded which).

This chain connects TRBV20-1 to TRBJ1-2; 7 nucleotides line up with TRBD1. With 4 bases clipped from V and 5 bases from J, the junction kept 4 bases outside the gene matches. This CDR3 is built from 12 residues. Germline V gives CDR1 DFQATT, CDR2 SNEGSKA (reference sequence). The CDR3 DNA follows: TGCAGTGCTAACCGGGACAGTTATGGCTACACCTTC. Protein: CSANRDSYGYTF.

The chain links TRBV29-1 to TRBJ2-5, with TRBD1 matching over 9 bases. Germline CDR1 is SQVTM and CDR2 is ANQGSEA. Trimming took 3 bases from V and 4 from J; bases not matched to a gene: 9. CDR3 length: 15 amino acids. This chain's CDR3 is CSVDSGQGVGETQYF. The CDR3 nucleotides read TGCAGCGTTGATTCGGGACAGGGAGTCGGAGAGACCCAGTACTTC.

The CDR3 sequence is CASSPPLAGTYEQYF. The CDR3, as DNA: TGTGCCAGCAGCCCCCCTCTGGCAGGGACCTACGAGCAGTACTTC. The chain carries TRBV7-3 and TRBJ2-7; perhaps TRBD1 as D (5 bases). From germline, CDR1 is SGHTA and CDR2 FQGTGA. V was trimmed by 5 bases and J by 2 bases, leaving 16 bases between them. The CDR3 sequence is 15 residues long.

Of note for this clonotype: It may be a read error: a sequence one base away is much more abundant. Because it lacks the conserved phenylalanine or tryptophan at the end, this CDR3 is likely a read error. V and J are TRBV7-4 and TRBJ2-7, with a weak D call TRBD1 (6 bases). Looked up from germline, CDR1 is SGHVT and CDR2 is SQSDAQ. Trimming removed 5 bases from V and 5 bases from J, with 13 bases in between. The CDR3 is 13 residues long. As DNA, the CDR3 is TGTGCCAGCAGCCGCCCAGGGGCGAACGAGCAGTACCTC. It is translated as CASSRPGANEQYL.

The V gene is TRBV20-1, the J gene TRBJ2-7; the match to TRBD1 covers 10 bases. Germline lookup yields CDR1 DFQATT and CDR2 SNEGSKA (reference sequence). Losses at the gene ends were 3 bases for V and 2 bases for J; bases not matched to a gene: 4. This CDR3 spans 14 amino acids. The CDR3 spells CSASGDRGTYEQYF. The CDR3 region has the DNA TGCAGTGCTAGTGGGGACAGGGGAACCTACGAGCAGTACTTC.